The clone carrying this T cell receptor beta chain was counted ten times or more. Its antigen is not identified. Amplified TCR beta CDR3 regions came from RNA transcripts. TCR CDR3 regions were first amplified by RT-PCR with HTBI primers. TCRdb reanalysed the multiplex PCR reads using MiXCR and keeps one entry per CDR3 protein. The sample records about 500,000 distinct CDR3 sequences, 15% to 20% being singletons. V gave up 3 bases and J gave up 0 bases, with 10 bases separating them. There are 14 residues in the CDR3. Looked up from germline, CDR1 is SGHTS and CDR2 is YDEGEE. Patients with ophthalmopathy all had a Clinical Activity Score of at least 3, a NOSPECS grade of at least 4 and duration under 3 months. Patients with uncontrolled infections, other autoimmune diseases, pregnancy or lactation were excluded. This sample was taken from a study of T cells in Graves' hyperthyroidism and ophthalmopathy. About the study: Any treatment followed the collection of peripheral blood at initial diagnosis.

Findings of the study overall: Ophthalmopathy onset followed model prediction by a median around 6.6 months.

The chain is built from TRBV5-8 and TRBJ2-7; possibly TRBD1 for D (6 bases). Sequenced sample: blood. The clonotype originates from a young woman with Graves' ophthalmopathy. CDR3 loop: CASSSNRASYEQYF. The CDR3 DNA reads TGTGCCAGCAGCTCAAACAGGGCCTCCTACGAGCAGTACTTC. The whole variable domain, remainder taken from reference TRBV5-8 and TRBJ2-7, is EAGVTQSPTHLIKTRGQQATLRCSPISGHTSVYWYQQALGLGLQFLLWYDEGEERNRGNFPPRFSGRQFPNYSSELNVNALELEDSALYLCASSSNRASYEQYFGPGTRLTVT.